Following are 18 T cell receptor beta chains from one sample sequenced in a study of OX40 agonist ivuxolimab in advanced cancers. The assay was immunoSEQ multiplex PCR, and TCRdb's table has in-frame clones only and misses some. The profile shows just over 50,000 clones, approximately 91% of them singletons. Here the sequenced sample was CD4+ or CD8+ T cells sorted from blood, taken in a trial of the OX40 agonist ivuxolimab. These receptors were obtained from an adult with an advanced solid tumor such as melanoma, head and neck, liver or kidney cancer.

V usage is TRBV4-1 and J usage is TRBJ2-7; tentatively, D is TRBD1 (6 bases). V lost 5 bases, J lost 2 bases, and 13 bases lay in between. This CDR3 contains 14 residues. CDR1 MGHRA and CDR2 YSYEKL come from the germline V gene. The CDR3 region is CASSYSQGTYEQYF. In DNA form, the CDR3 reads TGCGCCAGCAGCTACTCACAGGGCACCTACGAGCAGTACTTC.

The genes are TRBV6-6 and TRBJ1-6; the match to TRBD1 covers 10 bases. In germline, CDR1 is MNHNY, CDR2 SVGAGI (reference sequence). CDR3 length: 14 residues. J was trimmed by 8 bases and V by 6 bases; bases with no gene match: 4. CDR3 amino acids: CASRGTGDYSPLHF. The CDR3 DNA is TGTGCCAGCAGGGGGACAGGGGATTATTCACCCCTCCACTTT.

This chain connects TRBV28 to TRBJ2-1, with TRBD1 matching over 8 bases. Germline trimming cut 3 bases from V and 6 bases from J; bases unmatched to any gene: 10. This CDR3 spans 16 amino acids. Germline CDR1 reads MDHEN; CDR2 reads SYDVKM. The CDR3 coding sequence is TGTGCCAGCAGTTTCTCGAGACAGGGGTTTCGCAATGAGCAGTTCTTC. As protein: CASSFSRQGFRNEQFF.

The chain is built from TRBV5-1 and TRBJ1-2; TRBD1 aligns across 7 bases. Germline V gene lookup returns CDR1 SGHRS and CDR2 YFSETQ. The CDR3 has 13 residues. V lost 4 bases and J lost 5; bases outside the gene matches: 5. The CDR3 sequence: CASSMGQYYGYTF. In DNA, the CDR3 is TGCGCCAGCAGCATGGGACAGTATTATGGCTACACCTTC.

CDR3 amino acids: CASSLVVLSRGHTEAFF. The CDR3 DNA reads as TGTGCCAGCAGCTTGGTGGTCCTGTCCAGGGGGCACACTGAAGCTTTCTTT. The chain couples TRBV5-8 to TRBJ1-1; 8 positions match TRBD1. The CDR3 is made up of 17 amino acids. J gave up 3 bases and V 0 bases, and 10 bases lay outside the gene matches. Germline loops: CDR1 SGHTS, CDR2 YDEGEE.

This rearrangement joins TRBV7-9 to TRBJ1-6; D perhaps matches TRBD1 (5 bases). Germline assignment: CDR1 SEHNR and CDR2 FQNEAQ (reference sequence). The CDR3 contains 19 residues. V was shortened by 6 bases and J by 5 bases, with 26 bases between the two germline ends. This CDR3 reads CASRKNYGTGTTNNSPLHF. CDR3 nucleotide sequence: TGTGCCAGCAGAAAGAACTACGGTACCGGGACGACGAATAATTCACCCCTCCACTTT.

V usage is TRBV7-6 and J usage is TRBJ2-3, with 12 bases identical to TRBD2. The CDR3 covers 16 residues. Germline V gene data show CDR1 as SGHVS and CDR2 as FNYEAQ. Losses at the gene ends were 1 base for V and 7 bases for J; bases not matched to a gene: 6. CDR3 region: CASSLVPSGRVHTQYF. The CDR3 DNA sequence: TGTGCCAGCAGCTTAGTACCTAGCGGGAGGGTGCATACGCAGTATTTT.

The CDR3 DNA sequence: TGTGCCAGCAGTGGGGGGGGCAGGAGGAGCTCCTACGAGCAGTACTTC. It encodes CASSGGGRRSSYEQYF. J is TRBJ2-7 and V is TRBV6-1; a weak D match, TRBD2 (7 bases). V was clipped by 4 bases and J by 0 bases, with 16 bases between them. Germline CDR1 reads MNHNS; CDR2 reads SASEGT. The CDR3 runs to 16 residues.

This clone has only one observation. The rearrangement links TRBV9 to TRBJ2-1, with D tentatively TRBD2 (7 bases). Germline assignment: CDR1 SGDLS and CDR2 YYNGEE. V dropped 3 bases and J dropped 7 bases, with 17 bases sitting between them. This CDR3 contains 15 residues. The CDR3 region is CASSAPGGGANEQFF. The CDR3, as DNA: TGTGCCAGCAGCGCCCCAGGTGGGGGGGCTAATGAGCAGTTCTTC.

The chain joins TRBV13 to TRBJ2-7, with 9 nucleotides matching TRBD2. The CDR3 spans 19 residues. Germline V gene sequence: CDR1 PRHDT, CDR2 FYEKMQ (reference sequence). J gave up 6 bases and V 5 bases, and 23 bases lay outside the gene matches. CDR3 protein: CASSRRLAEPEYVIREQYF. The CDR3 DNA reads as TGTGCCAGCAGCCGCCGACTAGCGGAGCCCGAATATGTTATTCGCGAGCAGTACTTC. Together with reference TRBV13 and TRBJ2-7, the CDR3 gives the full variable domain: AAGVIQSPRHLIKEKRETATLKCYPIPRHDTVYWYQQGPGQDPQFLISFYEKMQSDKGSIPDRFSAQQFSDYHSELNMSSLELGDSALYFCASSRRLAEPEYVIREQYFGPGTRLTVT.

The chain carries TRBV4-1 and TRBJ2-7, with TRBD2 matching 9 bases. The CDR3 length is 16 residues. The V segment lost 0 bases and the J segment 9 bases; nucleotides outside the gene matches: 12. Germline V lookup: CDR1 MGHRA, CDR2 YSYEKL. The CDR3 region has the DNA TGCGCCAGCAGCCAAGATAGCAGCGGGAGGCCCTCTGTGCAGTACTTC. As protein: CASSQDSSGRPSVQYF.

The gene calls are TRBV30 and TRBJ1-5, with unresolved D. CDR1 is GTSNPN and CDR2 is SVGIG in the germline V gene (reference sequence). This CDR3 spans 15 amino acids. V was clipped by 4 bases and J by 2 bases, with 15 bases between them. The CDR3 sequence is CAWTEQTRGNQPQHF. CDR3 nucleotide sequence: TGTGCCTGGACCGAACAGACCCGGGGCAATCAGCCCCAGCATTTT.

The V and J genes are TRBV5-1 and TRBJ1-1; weak D call: TRBD1 (6 bases). The CDR3 runs to 14 residues. Germline CDR1 SGHRS, CDR2 YFSETQ. Trimming took 4 bases from V and 2 from J, leaving 12 bases between them. The chain's CDR3 is CASSAGTPNTEAFF. The CDR3 DNA sequence: TGCGCCAGCAGCGCCGGGACACCTAACACTGAAGCTTTCTTT.

V is TRBV7-9 and J is TRBJ2-1, with 7 bases identical to TRBD2. CDR1 is SEHNR, CDR2 FQNEAQ, per germline (reference sequence). V shed 2 bases, J shed 9 bases, and the junction held 22 bases outside the gene matches. There are 19 residues in the CDR3. This CDR3 reads CASSLTPRPLAEEIGEQFF. CDR3 nucleotide sequence: TGTGCCAGCAGCTTAACTCCCCGCCCTCTAGCGGAGGAGATCGGTGAGCAGTTCTTC. Drawing the rest from reference TRBV7-9 and TRBJ2-1, the complete variable domain is DTGVSQNPRHKITKRGQNVTFRCDPISEHNRLYWYRQTLGQGPEFLTYFQNEAQLEKSRLLSDRFSAERPKGSFSTLEIQRTEQGDSAMYLCASSLTPRPLAEEIGEQFFGPGTRLTVL.

This clone was counted a single time. This chain links TRBV5-4 with TRBJ1-4; D is possibly TRBD1 (5 bases). The CDR3 is made up of 15 amino acids. V was trimmed by 3 bases and J by 0 bases, leaving 9 bases between them. CDR1 is SGHNT and CDR2 is YYREEE in the germline V gene (reference sequence). For the CDR3, the DNA is TGTGCCAGCAGCTCGGGGGGTTCAACTAATGAAAAACTGTTTTTT. This codes for CASSSGGSTNEKLFF.

This chain links TRBV27 with TRBJ1-5; the D gene is possibly TRBD1 (5 bases). CDR3 size: 15 residues. Germline V gives CDR1 MNHEY, CDR2 SMNVEV (reference sequence). V lost 4 bases and J lost 1, with 11 bases in between. CDR3 residues: CASSSQGLSNQPQHF. The CDR3 DNA follows: TGTGCCAGCAGTTCGCAGGGTTTGAGCAATCAGCCCCAGCATTTT.

The chain couples TRBV11-2 to TRBJ1-6; D gene unclear. V was trimmed by 5 bases and J by 6 bases, leaving 11 bases between them. This CDR3 region has 14 residues. Germline assignment: CDR1 SGHAT and CDR2 FQNNGV. The CDR3 protein is CASSPDSFNSPLHF. The DNA of the CDR3 is TGTGCCAGCAGCCCCGACTCGTTTAATTCACCCCTCCACTTT.

The chain combines TRBV11-2 with TRBJ2-1; 10 bases align to TRBD2. CDR3 length: 15 residues. V lost 5 bases, J lost 2 bases, and 3 bases stayed unmatched. Germline CDR1 SGHAT, CDR2 FQNNGV. The CDR3, as DNA: TGTGCCAGCAGCCCGCTAGCGGGGGCCTACAATGAGCAGTTCTTC. Translating gives CASSPLAGAYNEQFF. Full variable domain (outside the CDR3, taken from reference TRBV11-2 and TRBJ2-1): EAGVAQSPRYKIIEKRQSVAFWCNPISGHATLYWYQQILGQGPKLLIQFQNNGVVDDSQLPKDRFSAERLKGVDSTLKIQPAKLEDSAVYLCASSPLAGAYNEQFFGPGTRLTVL.